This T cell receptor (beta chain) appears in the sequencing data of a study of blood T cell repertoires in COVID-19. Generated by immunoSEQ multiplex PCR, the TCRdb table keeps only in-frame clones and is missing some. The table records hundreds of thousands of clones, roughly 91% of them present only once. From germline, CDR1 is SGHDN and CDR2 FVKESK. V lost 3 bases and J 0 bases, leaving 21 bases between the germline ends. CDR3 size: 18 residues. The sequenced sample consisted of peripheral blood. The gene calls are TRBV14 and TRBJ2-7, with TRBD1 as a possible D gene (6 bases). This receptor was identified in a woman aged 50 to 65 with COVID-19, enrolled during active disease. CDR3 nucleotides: TGTGCCAGCAGCCAGCCTAGGGTTGGGACACCGAGCTCCTACGAGCAGTACTTC. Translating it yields CASSQPRVGTPSSYEQYF. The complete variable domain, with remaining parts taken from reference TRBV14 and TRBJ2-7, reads EAGVTQFPSHSVIEKGQTVTLRCDPISGHDNLYWYRRVMGKEIKFLLHFVKESKQDESGMPNNRFLAERTGGTYSTLKVQPAELEDSGVYFCASSQPRVGTPSSYEQYFGPGTRLTVT.